This TCR beta chain was obtained from a study of long-term antiretroviral therapy in people with HIV. Whole-study findings and limits: The range of CDR3 lengths in HIV repertoires proved narrower than that found in controls. Researchers lacked any data on ART adherence, viral resistance or therapy changes.

This clone was counted once. Its antigen is currently unknown. A v3.0 immunoSEQ assay was performed at survey level. For every sample, sequencing targeted about 35,000-50,000 T-cell genomes. The repertoire was sequenced with immunoSEQ multiplex PCR; TCRdb's copy has only in-frame clones and lacks some. The sample lists over 30,000 clones; approximately 74% were seen once. Every participant with HIV received treatment in the United States. CDR1 is MNHEY and CDR2 is SMNVEV in the germline V gene (reference sequence). V was shortened by 6 bases and J by 9 bases, with 12 bases between the two germline ends. The CDR3 is made up of 12 amino acids.

This material consisted of unsorted PBMCs, taken 3 years after starting antiretroviral therapy. This TCR was sampled from a man aged 45-60 years with HIV. The V and J genes are TRBV27 and TRBJ2-1; D is perhaps TRBD2 (6 bases). The CDR3 spells CASRSGGFEQFF. CDR3 nucleotide sequence: TGTGCCAGCAGGTCCGGAGGGTTTGAGCAGTTCTTC.